Included here is one T cell receptor (beta chain) sequence, with context. Its cognate antigen is unknown. This specimen belongs to a study of response to subunit inactivated influenza vaccine. Study conclusions and caveats: New T cells are recruited in small numbers by each seasonal influenza vaccination, according to the authors' suggestion.

In TCRdb, the RT-PCR reads were re-called with MiXCR into one record per CDR3 protein. The sample includes hundreds of thousands of distinct CDR3 sequences, about 18% of them seen just once. The ends were cut back, 7 bases at V and 4 bases at J, with 20 bases in the middle. This CDR3 is 16 amino acids long. The clonotype comes from a man aged 50-59 years who received an inactivated influenza vaccine. The sample in question was PBMCs from blood, obtained roughly 5 days after vaccination. The rearrangement uses TRBV12-3 or TRBV12-4 and TRBJ2-1, with D tentatively TRBD2 (5 bases). The CDR3 region has the DNA TGTGCCAGCACACCCCAGGCGGGTAGGCCTTACAATGAGCAGTTCTTC. This translates into CASTPQAGRPYNEQFF.